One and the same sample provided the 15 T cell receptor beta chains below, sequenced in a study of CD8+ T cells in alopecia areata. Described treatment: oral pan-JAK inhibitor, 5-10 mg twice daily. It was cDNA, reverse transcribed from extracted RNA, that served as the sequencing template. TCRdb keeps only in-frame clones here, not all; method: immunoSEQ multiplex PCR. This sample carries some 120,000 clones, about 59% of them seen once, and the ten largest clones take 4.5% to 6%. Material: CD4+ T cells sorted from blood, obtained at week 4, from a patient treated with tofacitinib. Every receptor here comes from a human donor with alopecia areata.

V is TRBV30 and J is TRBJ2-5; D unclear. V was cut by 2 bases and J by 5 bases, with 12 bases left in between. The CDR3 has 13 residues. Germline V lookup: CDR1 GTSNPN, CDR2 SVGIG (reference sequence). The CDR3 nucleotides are TGTGCCTGGAGTCCTGGGCCCGGCGAGACCCAGTACTTC. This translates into CAWSPGPGETQYF.

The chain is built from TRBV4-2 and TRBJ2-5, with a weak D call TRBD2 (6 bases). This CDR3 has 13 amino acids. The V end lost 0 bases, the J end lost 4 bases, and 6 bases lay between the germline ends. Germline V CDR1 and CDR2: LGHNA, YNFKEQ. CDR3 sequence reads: CASSQEGGETQYF. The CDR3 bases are TGTGCCAGCAGCCAAGAGGGGGGAGAGACCCAGTACTTC.

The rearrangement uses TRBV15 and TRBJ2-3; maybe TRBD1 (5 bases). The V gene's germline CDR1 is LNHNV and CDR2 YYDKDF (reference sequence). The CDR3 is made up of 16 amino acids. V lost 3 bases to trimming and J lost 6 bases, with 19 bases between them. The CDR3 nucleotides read TGTGCCACCAGCAGGCCGGAAGGCAGGGTTGGCGATACGCAGTATTTT. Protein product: CATSRPEGRVGDTQYF.

The CDR3 loop reads CSVEPTSTDTQYF. Written as DNA, the CDR3 is TGCAGCGTTGAACCTACTAGCACAGATACGCAGTATTTT. The V call is TRBV29-1, the J call TRBJ2-3; D gene uncertain. There are 13 residues in the CDR3. The V end lost 2 bases, the J end lost 0 bases, and 6 bases lay between the germline ends. Germline loops: CDR1 SQVTM, CDR2 ANQGSEA.

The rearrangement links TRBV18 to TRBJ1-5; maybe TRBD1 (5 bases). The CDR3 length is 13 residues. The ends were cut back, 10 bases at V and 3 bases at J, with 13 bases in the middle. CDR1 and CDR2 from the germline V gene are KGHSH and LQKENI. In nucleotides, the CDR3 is TGTGCCACCTCGGGGGGGTACAATCAGCCCCAGCATTTT. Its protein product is CATSGGYNQPQHF. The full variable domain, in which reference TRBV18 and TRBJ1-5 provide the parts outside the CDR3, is NAGVMQNPRHLVRRRGQEARLRCSPMKGHSHVYWYRQLPEEGLKFMVYLQKENIIDESGMPKERFSAEFPKEGPSILRIQQVVRGDSAAYFCATSGGYNQPQHFGDGTRLSIL.

The CDR3 reads CSVGFNEKLFF. The CDR3 region has the DNA TGCAGCGTTGGCTTTAATGAAAAACTGTTTTTT. V gene TRBV29-1 combines with J gene TRBJ1-4; no clear D. The CDR3 has 11 amino acids. With 4 bases removed from V and 4 bases from J, the gap between germline ends came to 4 bases. The germline CDR1 and CDR2 sequences are SQVTM and ANQGSEA.

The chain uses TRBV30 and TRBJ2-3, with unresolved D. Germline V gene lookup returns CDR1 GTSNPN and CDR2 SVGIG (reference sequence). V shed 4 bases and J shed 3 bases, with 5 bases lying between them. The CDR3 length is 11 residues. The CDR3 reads CAWTITDTQYF. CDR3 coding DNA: TGTGCCTGGACTATTACAGATACGCAGTATTTT. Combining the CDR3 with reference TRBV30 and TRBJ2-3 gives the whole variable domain SQTIHQWPATLVQPVGSPLSLECTVEGTSNPNLYWYRQAAGRGLQLLFYSVGIGQISSEVPQNLSASRPQDRQFILSSKKLLLSDSGFYLCAWTITDTQYFGPGTRLTVL.

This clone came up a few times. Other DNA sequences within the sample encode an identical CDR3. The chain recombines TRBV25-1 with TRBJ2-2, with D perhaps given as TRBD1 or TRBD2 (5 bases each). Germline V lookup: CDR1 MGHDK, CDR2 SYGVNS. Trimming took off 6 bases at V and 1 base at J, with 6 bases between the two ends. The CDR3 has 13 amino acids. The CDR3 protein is CASRRGNTGELFF. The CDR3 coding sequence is TGTGCCAGCAGGAGGGGGAACACCGGGGAGCTGTTTTTT.

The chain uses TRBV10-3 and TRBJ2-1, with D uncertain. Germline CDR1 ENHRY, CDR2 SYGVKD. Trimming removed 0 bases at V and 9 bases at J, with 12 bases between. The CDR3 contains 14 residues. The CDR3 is CAISESIRAIEQFF. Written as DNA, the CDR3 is TGTGCCATCAGTGAGTCGATAAGGGCGATTGAGCAGTTCTTC.

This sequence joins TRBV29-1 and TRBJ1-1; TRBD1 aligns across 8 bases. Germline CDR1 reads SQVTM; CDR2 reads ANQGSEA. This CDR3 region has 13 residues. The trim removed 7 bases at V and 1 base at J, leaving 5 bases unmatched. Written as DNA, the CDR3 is TGCAGCGCTAGACAGGGGAAGAACACTGAAGCTTTCTTT. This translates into CSARQGKNTEAFF.

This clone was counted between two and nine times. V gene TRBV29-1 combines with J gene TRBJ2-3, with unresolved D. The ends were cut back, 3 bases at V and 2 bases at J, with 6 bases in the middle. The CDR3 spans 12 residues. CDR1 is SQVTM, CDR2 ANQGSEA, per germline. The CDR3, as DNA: TGCAGCGTTGAGGCTAACACAGATACGCAGTATTTT. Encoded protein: CSVEANTDTQYF.

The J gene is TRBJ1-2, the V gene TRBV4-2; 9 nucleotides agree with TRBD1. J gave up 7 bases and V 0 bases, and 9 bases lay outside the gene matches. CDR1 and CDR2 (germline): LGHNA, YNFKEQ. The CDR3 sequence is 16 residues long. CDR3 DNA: TGTGCCAGCAGCCAAGAAGGCTCGACAGGGGGAGCTGGCTACACCTTC. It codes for CASSQEGSTGGAGYTF.

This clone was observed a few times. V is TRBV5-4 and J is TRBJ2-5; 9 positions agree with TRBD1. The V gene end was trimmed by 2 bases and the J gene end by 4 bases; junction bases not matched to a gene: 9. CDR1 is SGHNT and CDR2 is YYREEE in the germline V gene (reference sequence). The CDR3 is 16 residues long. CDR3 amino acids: CASSFGGTGLSETQYF. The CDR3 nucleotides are TGTGCCAGCAGCTTCGGCGGGACAGGGCTGTCAGAGACCCAGTACTTC.

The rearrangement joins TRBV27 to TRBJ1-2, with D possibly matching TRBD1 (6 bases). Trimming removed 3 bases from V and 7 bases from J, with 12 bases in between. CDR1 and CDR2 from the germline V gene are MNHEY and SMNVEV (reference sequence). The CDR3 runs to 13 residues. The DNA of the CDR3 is TGTGCCAGCAGTTTGACAGGCCGGAGTGGCTACACCTTC. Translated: CASSLTGRSGYTF.

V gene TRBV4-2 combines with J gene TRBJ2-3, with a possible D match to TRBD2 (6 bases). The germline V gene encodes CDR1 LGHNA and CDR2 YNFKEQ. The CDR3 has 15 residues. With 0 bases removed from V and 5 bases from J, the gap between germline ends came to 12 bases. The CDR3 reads CASSQDGTPIDTQYF. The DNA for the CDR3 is TGTGCCAGCAGCCAAGATGGGACTCCTATAGATACGCAGTATTTT.